Sequencing of this T cell receptor beta chain was carried out in a study of T cells in Graves' hyperthyroidism and ophthalmopathy. The study enrolled patients aged 18 to 65 with newly diagnosed hyperthyroidism of under 2 months' duration. Pregnant or lactating patients were excluded, as were those with uncontrolled infection or other autoimmune disease. This clonotype appeared many times. What was amplified from RNA transcripts were TCR beta CDR3 regions. With the HTBI primer set, the TCR CDR3 went through a first round of RT-PCR. Each CDR3 protein is one row after TCRdb ran MiXCR on the multiplex PCR reads. This sample carries 610,000 or so distinct CDR3 sequences, roughly 46% of them seen once, and the ten largest clones take approximately 7.5%. The sample comprised peripheral blood or thyroid tissue (not recorded which). The sequence came from a woman aged 18-30 years with Graves' hyperthyroidism.

CDR3 sequence reads: CASSPVGQPQHF. CDR3 DNA sequence: TGTGCCAGCAGTCCAGTAGGTCAGCCCCAGCATTTT. The chain recombines TRBV27 with TRBJ1-5; D gene unclear. CDR1 is MNHEY and CDR2 is SMNVEV in the germline V gene (reference sequence). This CDR3 region has 12 residues. V shed 5 bases and J shed 6 bases, with 8 bases lying between them.